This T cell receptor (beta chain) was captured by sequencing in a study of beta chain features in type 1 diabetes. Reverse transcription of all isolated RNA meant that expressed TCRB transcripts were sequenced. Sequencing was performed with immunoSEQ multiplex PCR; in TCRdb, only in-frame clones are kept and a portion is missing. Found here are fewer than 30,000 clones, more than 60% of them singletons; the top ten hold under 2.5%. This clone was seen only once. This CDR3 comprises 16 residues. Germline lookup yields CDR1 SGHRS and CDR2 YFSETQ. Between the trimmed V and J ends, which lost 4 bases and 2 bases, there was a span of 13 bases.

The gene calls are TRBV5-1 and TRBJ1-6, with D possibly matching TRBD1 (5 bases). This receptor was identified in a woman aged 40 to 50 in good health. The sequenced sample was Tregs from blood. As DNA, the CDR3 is TGCGCCAGCAGCCCAGGGTCTGGGGCCTATAATTCACCCCTCCACTTT. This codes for CASSPGSGAYNSPLHF.